This entry is about one TCR beta chain. The antigen it recognizes is unknown. Base quality data are lacking; no much larger clone is found one base away. The immunoSEQ Assay, a bias-controlled multiplex PCR, was used to amplify TCRbeta CDR3 regions from genomic DNA. As for the original processing: The number of nucleated cells in each sample was estimated from the amplification of reference gene primers within the assay. Sequence reads were collapsed and filtered to measure the absolute abundance of every unique TCRbeta CDR3 rearrangement. For each sample, productive Simpson clonality was calculated as the square root of Simpson's diversity index across productive rearrangements. TCRdb provides this immuneACCESS table in a form limited to in-frame rearrangements. Some clones are lacking; in checked studies, under half of them reflect an unresolved V gene, and why the rest are absent is not known. The DNA gave D and trimming, while V, J and clone size come from that table. In all, the sample holds fewer than 250,000 clones, and less than 85% of those were seen once. Around 12% of the sample lies in the top ten.

This record comes from a study of blood T cell repertoires in COVID-19 (TCRdb year 2020). The study in broad terms: Samples from collaborators originated in the United States, Italy and Spain and spanned both the acute and convalescent phases of COVID-19. A freely available public database, intended as a resource for researchers studying the immune response to SARS-CoV-2, is where the repertoires were released. The prospective study material was composed of cDNA or gDNA derived from T cells, B-cell-depleted T cells, or PBMCs. Subjects who had been exposed to COVID-19, were actively infected with it, or had recovered from it provided the deeply sampled blood TCRbeta repertoires that made up the dataset. Samples were obtained from the ongoing ImmuneRACE study (first 160 participants) and from 1,254 subjects provided by 6 global collaborators. A de-identified subject ID, COVID-19 status, age in years and sex were almost always included in the sample metadata. HLA class I and class II types, where available, came from metadata supplied by the sample provider rather than from assay-based typing.

The collaborating institutions used their own protocols to collect whole blood in K2EDTA tubes. For TCRbeta analysis, collaborators shipped samples as frozen whole blood, isolated PBMCs, or DNA extracted from either of those sample types. The paper as a whole reports these results and caveats: Clinical and demographic metadata were provided uncurated, with the amount varying by source and participant.

V is cut back by 2 bases and J by 5 bases, with 9 bases in the junction unmatched. The CDR3 spans 17 residues, from the cysteine through the phenylalanine. Kept here is only the CDR3 DNA, which spans 51 bases and is read in frame from base 1. Looking up the germline V gene yields CDR1 SGHNT and CDR2 YENEEA. The sequencing sample was made of peripheral blood. This receptor was identified in a woman between 50 and 59 years old with acute or convalescent COVID-19. The sequence links TRBV11-3 to TRBJ2-2; TRBD1 fits 9 bases in the junction. Here is the DNA: TGTGCCAGCAGCTTATCTTCCGGGACAGGGCTAACCGGGGAGCTGTTTTTT. This gives the protein CASSLSSGTGLTGELFF.